This TCR beta chain is drawn from a study of blood T cell repertoires in COVID-19 (TCRdb year 2020). Notes on the research overall: Samples covering the acute and convalescent phases of COVID-19 were provided by collaborators in the United States, Italy and Spain. The material from the prospective study consisted of cDNA or gDNA derived from T cells, B-cell-depleted T cells, or PBMCs. Deeply sampled blood TCRbeta repertoires from subjects exposed to, actively infected with, or recovered from COVID-19 were included in the dataset. A freely available public database, intended as a resource for researchers studying the immune response to SARS-CoV-2, is where the repertoires were released. The samples were drawn from two sources: the first 160 participants of the ongoing ImmuneRACE study, and over 1,000 subjects contributed by 6 global collaborators. Nearly every sample came with metadata listing a de-identified subject ID, COVID-19 status, age in years and sex. Where available, HLA class I and class II types were obtained from metadata supplied by the sample provider rather than from assay-based typing. Findings and caveats that apply to the study as a whole: The quantity of clinical and demographic metadata differed by source and by participant and was supplied without curation.

The immunoSEQ Assay, a bias-controlled multiplex PCR, was used to amplify TCRbeta CDR3 regions from genomic DNA. The original pipeline was this. The number of nucleated cells in each sample was estimated from the amplification of reference gene primers within the assay. Sequence reads were collapsed and filtered to measure the absolute abundance of every unique TCRbeta CDR3 rearrangement. For each sample, productive Simpson clonality was calculated as the square root of Simpson's diversity index over productive rearrangements. Not all clones reach the TCRdb copy of this immuneACCESS table, which keeps in-frame sequences only. Checked studies attribute under half of the gap to unresolved V genes and leave the rest unexplained. The D gene and trimming were derived from the DNA, and the V and J assignments and clone size from that table. The table for this sample lists over 400,000 clones; 80% to 90% of them were counted only once. The ten largest clones represent 6.5% to 9.5% of the sample.

Participants in the prospective study were enrolled through a virtual design, were aged about 18 to 100 years, and lived in 24 United States geographic areas. To assign participants to cohorts, the prospective study relied on clinical history that participants themselves reported in a screening survey and a study questionnaire. For ImmuneRACE Cohort 3, a participant was defined as recovered based on two consecutive negative NP/OP PCR tests, clearance by a healthcare professional, or resolution of symptoms. Mobile phlebotomists in the prospective study collected whole blood, serum and a nasopharyngeal or oropharyngeal swab from every participant. Participants in the prospective study had the option to provide additional blood draws and questionnaires over a roughly 2-month period. Blood samples from the prospective study were shipped frozen or at room temperature prior to DNA extraction. Looking up the germline V gene (reference sequence) yields CDR1 MNHNY and CDR2 SVGAGI. Taken from cysteine to phenylalanine, the CDR3 has 12 residues. Only CDR3 DNA is held: 36 bases, read in frame from base 1.

About this clone: Its recognized antigen is unknown. Base qualities are not at hand, and no much larger clone is one base apart.

Recombination joined TRBV6-6 with TRBJ1-1, with an unclear D gene assignment. The receptor was isolated from a woman between 55 and 75 years old who had recovered from COVID-19. The sequencing sample was made of PBMCs or T cells enriched from blood (not recorded which). The CDR3 region: CGGSEGYGEAFF. The DNA reads as follows: TGTGGCGGTAGCGAGGGTTACGGTGAAGCTTTCTTT.